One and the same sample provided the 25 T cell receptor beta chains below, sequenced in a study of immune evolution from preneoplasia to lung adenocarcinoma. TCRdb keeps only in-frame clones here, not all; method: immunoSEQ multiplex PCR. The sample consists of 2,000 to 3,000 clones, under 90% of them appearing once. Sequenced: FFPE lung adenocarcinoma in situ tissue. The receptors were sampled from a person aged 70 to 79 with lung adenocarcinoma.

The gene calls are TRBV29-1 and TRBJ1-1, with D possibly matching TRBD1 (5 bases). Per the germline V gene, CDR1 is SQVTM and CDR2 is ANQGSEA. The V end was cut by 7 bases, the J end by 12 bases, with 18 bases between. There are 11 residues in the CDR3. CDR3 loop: CSEATAERSFF. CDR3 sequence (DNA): TGCAGCGAGGCGACAGCAGAAAGATCTTTCTTT. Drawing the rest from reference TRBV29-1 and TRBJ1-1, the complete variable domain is SAVISQKPSRDICQRGTSLTIQCQVDSQVTMMFWYRQQPGQSLTLIATANQGSEATYESGFVIDKFPISRPNLTFSTLTVSNMSPEDSSIYLCSEATAERSFFGQGTRLTVV.

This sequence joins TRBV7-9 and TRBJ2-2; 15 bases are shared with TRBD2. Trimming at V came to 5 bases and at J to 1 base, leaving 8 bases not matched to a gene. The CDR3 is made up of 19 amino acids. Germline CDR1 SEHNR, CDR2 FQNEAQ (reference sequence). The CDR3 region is CASSARTSGRALNTGELFF. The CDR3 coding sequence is TGTGCCAGCAGCGCCCGGACTAGCGGGAGGGCCCTGAACACCGGGGAGCTGTTTTTT.

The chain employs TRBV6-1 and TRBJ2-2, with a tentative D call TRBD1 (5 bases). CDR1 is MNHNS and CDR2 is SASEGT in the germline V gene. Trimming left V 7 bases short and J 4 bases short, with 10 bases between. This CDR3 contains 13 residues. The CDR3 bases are TGTGCCAGCATTATTAGGGGCACCGGGGAGCTGTTTTTT. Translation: CASIIRGTGELFF.

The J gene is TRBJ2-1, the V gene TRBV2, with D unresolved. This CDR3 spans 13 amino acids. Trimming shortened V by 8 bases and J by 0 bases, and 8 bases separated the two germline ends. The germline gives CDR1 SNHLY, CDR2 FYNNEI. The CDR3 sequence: CASCPTSYNEQFF. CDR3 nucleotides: TGTGCCAGCTGTCCTACCTCCTACAATGAGCAGTTCTTC.

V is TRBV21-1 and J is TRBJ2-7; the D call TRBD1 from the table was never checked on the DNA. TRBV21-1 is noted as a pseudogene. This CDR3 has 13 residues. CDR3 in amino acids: CASSKVGPDEQYF. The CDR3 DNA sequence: TGTGCCAGCAGCAAGGTTGGGCCTGACGAGCAGTACTTC.

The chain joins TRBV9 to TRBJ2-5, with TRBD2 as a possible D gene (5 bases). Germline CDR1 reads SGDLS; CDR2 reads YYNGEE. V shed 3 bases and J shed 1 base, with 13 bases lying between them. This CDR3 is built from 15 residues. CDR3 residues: CASSGGRGFQETQYF. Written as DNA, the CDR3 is TGTGCCAGCAGCGGGGGAAGAGGGTTCCAAGAGACCCAGTACTTC.

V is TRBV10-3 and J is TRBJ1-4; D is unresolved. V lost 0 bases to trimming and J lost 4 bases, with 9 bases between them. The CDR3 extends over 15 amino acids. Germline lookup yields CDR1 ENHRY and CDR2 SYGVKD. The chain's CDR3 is CAISESARSNEKLFF. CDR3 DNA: TGTGCCATCAGTGAGTCGGCCAGAAGTAATGAAAAACTGTTTTTT.

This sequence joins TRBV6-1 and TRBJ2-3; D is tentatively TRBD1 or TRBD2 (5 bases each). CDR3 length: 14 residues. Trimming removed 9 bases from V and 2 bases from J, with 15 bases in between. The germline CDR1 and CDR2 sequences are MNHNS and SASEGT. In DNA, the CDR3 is TGTGCCAGTGACAGTGGAGGAAACACAGATACGCAGTATTTT. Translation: CASDSGGNTDTQYF.

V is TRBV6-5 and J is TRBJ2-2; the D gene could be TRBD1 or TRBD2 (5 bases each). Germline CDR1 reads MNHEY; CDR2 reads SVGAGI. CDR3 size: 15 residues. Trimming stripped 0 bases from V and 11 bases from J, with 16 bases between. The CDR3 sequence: CASSYSSAAGSELFF. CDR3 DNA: TGTGCCAGCAGTTACTCGAGTGCAGCAGGGAGCGAGCTGTTTTTT.

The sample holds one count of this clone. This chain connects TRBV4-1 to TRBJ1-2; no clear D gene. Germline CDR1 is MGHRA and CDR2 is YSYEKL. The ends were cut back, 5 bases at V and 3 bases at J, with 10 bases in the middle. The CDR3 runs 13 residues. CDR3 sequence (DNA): TGCGCCAGCAGCGGGGTCGGATACTATGGCTACACCTTC. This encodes CASSGVGYYGYTF.

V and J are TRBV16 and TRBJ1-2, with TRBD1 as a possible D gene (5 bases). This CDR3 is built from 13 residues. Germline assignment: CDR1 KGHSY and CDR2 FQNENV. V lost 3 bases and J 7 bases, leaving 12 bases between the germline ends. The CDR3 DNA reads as TGTGCCAGCAGCCAGGTCGGGGACGCTGGCTACACCTTC. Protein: CASSQVGDAGYTF.

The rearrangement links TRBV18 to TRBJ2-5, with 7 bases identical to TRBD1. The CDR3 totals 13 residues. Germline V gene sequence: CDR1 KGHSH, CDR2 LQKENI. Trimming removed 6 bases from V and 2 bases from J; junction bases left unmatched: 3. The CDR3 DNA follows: TGTGCCAGCTCTCGGGACAGACAAGAGACCCAGTACTTC. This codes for CASSRDRQETQYF. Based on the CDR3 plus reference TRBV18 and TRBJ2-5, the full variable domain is NAGVMQNPRHLVRRRGQEARLRCSPMKGHSHVYWYRQLPEEGLKFMVYLQKENIIDESGMPKERFSAEFPKEGPSILRIQQVVRGDSAAYFCASSRDRQETQYFGPGTRLLVL.

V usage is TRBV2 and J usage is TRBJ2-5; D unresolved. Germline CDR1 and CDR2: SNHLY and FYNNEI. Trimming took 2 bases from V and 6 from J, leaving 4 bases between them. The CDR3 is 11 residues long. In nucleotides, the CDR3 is TGTGCCAGCAGTGAAAGCCAGACCCAGTACTTC. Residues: CASSESQTQYF.

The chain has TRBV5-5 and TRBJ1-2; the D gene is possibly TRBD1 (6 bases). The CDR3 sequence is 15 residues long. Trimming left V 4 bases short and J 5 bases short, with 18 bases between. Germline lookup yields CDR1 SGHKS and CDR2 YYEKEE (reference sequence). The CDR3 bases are TGTGCCAGCAGCAAACAGGGACTGGGTGGGTATGGCTACACCTTC. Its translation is CASSKQGLGGYGYTF.

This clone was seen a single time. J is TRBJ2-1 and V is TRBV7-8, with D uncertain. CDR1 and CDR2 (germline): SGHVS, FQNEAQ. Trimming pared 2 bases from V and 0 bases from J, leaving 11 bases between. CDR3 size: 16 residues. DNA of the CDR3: TGTGCCAGCAGCTTACCGGCGGAGAGCTCCTACAATGAGCAGTTCTTC. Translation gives CASSLPAESSYNEQFF.

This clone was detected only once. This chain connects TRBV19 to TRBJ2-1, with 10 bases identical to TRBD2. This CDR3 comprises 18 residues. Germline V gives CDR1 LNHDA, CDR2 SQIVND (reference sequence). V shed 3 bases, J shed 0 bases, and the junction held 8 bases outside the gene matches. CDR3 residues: CASSMFGLADTSYNEQFF. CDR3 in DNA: TGTGCCAGTAGTATGTTCGGACTAGCGGATACCTCCTACAATGAGCAGTTCTTC.

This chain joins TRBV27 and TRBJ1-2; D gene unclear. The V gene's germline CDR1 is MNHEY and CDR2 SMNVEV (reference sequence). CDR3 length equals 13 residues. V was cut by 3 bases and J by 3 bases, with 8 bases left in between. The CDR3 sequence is CASSFGRDYGYTF. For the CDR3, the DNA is TGTGCCAGCAGTTTTGGGCGGGACTATGGCTACACCTTC.

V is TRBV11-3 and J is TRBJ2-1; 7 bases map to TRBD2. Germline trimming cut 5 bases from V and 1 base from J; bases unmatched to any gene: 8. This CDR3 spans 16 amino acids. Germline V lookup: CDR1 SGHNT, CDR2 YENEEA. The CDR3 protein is CASSISGALSYNEQFF. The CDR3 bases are TGTGCCAGCAGCATCAGCGGGGCGCTTTCCTACAATGAGCAGTTCTTC.

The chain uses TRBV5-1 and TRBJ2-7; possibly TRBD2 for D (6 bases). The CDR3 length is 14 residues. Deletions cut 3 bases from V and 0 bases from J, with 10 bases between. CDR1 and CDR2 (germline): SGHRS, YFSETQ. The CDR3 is CASSSGGSSYEQYF. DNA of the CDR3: TGCGCCAGCAGCTCTGGAGGGAGCTCCTACGAGCAGTACTTC.

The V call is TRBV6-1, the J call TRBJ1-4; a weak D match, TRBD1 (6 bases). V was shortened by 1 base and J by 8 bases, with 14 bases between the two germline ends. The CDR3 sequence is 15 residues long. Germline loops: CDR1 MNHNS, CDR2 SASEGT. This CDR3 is CASSEGSQGREKLFF. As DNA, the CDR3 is TGTGCCAGCAGTGAAGGTTCTCAGGGGAGAGAAAAACTGTTTTTT.

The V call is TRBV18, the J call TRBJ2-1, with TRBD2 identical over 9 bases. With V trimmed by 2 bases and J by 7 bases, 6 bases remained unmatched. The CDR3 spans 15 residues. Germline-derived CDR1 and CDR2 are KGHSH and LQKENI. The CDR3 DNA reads TGTGCCAGCTCACCAGGGAGCGGGAGGTCAAATGAGCAGTTCTTC. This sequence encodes CASSPGSGRSNEQFF.

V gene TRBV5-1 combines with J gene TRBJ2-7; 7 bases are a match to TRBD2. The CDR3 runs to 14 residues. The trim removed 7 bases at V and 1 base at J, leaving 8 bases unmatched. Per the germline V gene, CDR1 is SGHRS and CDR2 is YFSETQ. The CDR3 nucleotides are TGCGCCAGCGGACTGACTAGCTCATCCTACGAGCAGTACTTC. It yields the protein CASGLTSSSYEQYF. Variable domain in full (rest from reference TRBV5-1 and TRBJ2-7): KAGVTQTPRYLIKTRGQQVTLSCSPISGHRSVSWYQQTPGQGLQFLFEYFSETQRNKGNFPGRFSGRQFSNSRSEMNVSTLELGDSALYLCASGLTSSSYEQYFGPGTRLTVT.

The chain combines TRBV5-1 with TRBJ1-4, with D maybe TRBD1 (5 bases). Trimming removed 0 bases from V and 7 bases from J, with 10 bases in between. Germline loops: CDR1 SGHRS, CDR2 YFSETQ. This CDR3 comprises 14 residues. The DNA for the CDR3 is TGCGCCAGCAGCTTGGGGTGGGGACGTGAAAAACTGTTTTTT. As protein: CASSLGWGREKLFF.

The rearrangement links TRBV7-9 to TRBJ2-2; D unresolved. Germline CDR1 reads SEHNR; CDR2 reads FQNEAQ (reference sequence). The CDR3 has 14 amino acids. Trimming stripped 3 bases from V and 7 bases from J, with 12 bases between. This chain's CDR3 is CASSFTVAGGELFF. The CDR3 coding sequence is TGTGCCAGCAGCTTTACCGTGGCAGGCGGGGAGCTGTTTTTT.

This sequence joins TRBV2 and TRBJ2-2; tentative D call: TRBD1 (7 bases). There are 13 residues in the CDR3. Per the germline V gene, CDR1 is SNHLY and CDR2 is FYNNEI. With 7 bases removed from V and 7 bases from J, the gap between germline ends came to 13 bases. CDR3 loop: CASTQGEDGELFF. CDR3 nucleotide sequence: TGTGCCAGCACCCAGGGGGAGGACGGGGAGCTGTTTTTT. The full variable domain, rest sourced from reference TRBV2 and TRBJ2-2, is EPEVTQTPSHQVTQMGQEVILRCVPISNHLYFYWYRQILGQKVEFLVSFYNNEISEKSEIFDDQFSVERPDGSNFTLKIRSTKLEDSAMYFCASTQGEDGELFFGEGSRLTVL.